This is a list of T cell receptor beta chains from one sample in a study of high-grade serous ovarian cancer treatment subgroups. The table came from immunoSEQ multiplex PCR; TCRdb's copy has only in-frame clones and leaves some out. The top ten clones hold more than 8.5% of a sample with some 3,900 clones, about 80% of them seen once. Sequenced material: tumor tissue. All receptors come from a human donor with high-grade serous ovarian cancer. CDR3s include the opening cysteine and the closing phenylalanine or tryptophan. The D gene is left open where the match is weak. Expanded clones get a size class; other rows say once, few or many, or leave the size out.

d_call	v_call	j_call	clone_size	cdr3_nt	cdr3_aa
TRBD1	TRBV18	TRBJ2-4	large	TGTGCCAGCTCACCTGGGACAGGGGGCGAAAACATTCAGTACTTC	CASSPGTGGENIQYF
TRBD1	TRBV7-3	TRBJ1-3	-	TGTGCCAGCAGCTTAGTTCCGACAGGGGGCCTCTCTGGAAACACCATATATTTT	CASSLVPTGGLSGNTIYF
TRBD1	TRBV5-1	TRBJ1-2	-	TGCGCCAGCAGCTGGACAGGGGGCGCGGGTGGCTACACCTTC	CASSWTGGAGGYTF
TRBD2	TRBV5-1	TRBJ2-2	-	TGCGCCAGCAGCTTTAGCGGGGAAACCACCGGGGAGCTGTTTTTT	CASSFSGETTGELFF
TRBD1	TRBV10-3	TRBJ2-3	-	TGTGCCACCAGACCCGGGACAGGGCGGACAGATACGCAGTATTTT	CATRPGTGRTDTQYF
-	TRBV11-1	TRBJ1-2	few	TGTGCCAGCAGCTCCAACAGGGACTTTGGCTACACCTTC	CASSSNRDFGYTF
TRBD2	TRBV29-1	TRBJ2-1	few	TGCAGCGTTAGGGTAGCGGGGGGGGGCGAGCAGTTCTTC	CSVRVAGGGEQFF
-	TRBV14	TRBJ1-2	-	TGTGCCAGCAGCCAAGTTGTCAGGGGCGGCTACACCTTC	CASSQVVRGGYTF
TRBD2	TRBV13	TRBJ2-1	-	TGTGCCAGCAGCAGGAGGGGCGGGGGGGCTTACAATGAGCAGTTCTTC	CASSRRGGGAYNEQFF
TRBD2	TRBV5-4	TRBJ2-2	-	TGTGCCAGCAGCTTCGCCGGGACTAGCGAGGGCGGGGAGCTGTTTTTT	CASSFAGTSEGGELFF
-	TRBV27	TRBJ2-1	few	TGTGCCAGCAGTATCCGCCTCGACACAGGGTACAATGAGCAGTTCTTC	CASSIRLDTGYNEQFF
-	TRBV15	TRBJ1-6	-	TGTGCCACCAGCGCATATAATTCACCCCTCCACTTT	CATSAYNSPLHF
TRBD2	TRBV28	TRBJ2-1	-	TGTGCCAGCAGCAGGACTAGCGGGTACAATGAGCAGTTCTTC	CASSRTSGYNEQFF
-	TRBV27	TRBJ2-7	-	TGTGCCAGCTCTGAAGGGGAAGACTACGAGCAGTACTTC	CASSEGEDYEQYF
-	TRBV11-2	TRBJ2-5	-	TGTGCCAGCAGCTTAGATGGAGGCGGTCAAGAGACCCAGTACTTC	CASSLDGGGQETQYF
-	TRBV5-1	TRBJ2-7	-	TGCGCCAGCAGCCCCCTGGGGTCCTCCTACGAGCAGTACTTC	CASSPLGSSYEQYF